Each of the 32 T cell receptor beta chains below was sequenced from the same sample in a study of cytomegalovirus exposure and HLA in healthy donors (dated 2017 in TCRdb). The library was prepared using the immunoSEQ multiplex PCR assay. A mixture of 60 forward primers for TCR Vbeta segments and 13 reverse primers for TCR Jbeta segments was used in the multiplex PCR. Sourced from immuneACCESS, this table was stored by TCRdb with only in-frame sequences that have V and J called. A share of the clones is absent; for the studies checked, an unresolved V gene accounts for under half, and the remainder has no known explanation. Recorded for this sample are approximately 130,000 clones; approximately 9% of them occurred a single time. Approximately 7.5% of the sample is in the top ten clones. Input material: PBMCs. The receptor source for this set is a woman aged 40 to 50 in good health and CMV-seropositive.

This clone was detected a few times. V usage is TRBV7-8 and J usage is TRBJ2-2; D not resolved. CDR1 is SGHVS, CDR2 FQNEAQ, per germline. The CDR3 is 12 residues long. Trimming pared 6 bases from V and 2 bases from J, leaving 4 bases between. CDR3 nucleotide sequence: TGTGCCAGCAGTATCAACACCGGGGAGCTGTTTTTT. Its protein is CASSINTGELFF.

The sample holds a few counts of this clone. This chain uses TRBV20-1 with TRBJ1-2; D is undetermined. V was cut by 1 base and J by 7 bases, with 4 bases left in between. This CDR3 has 10 residues. The germline gives CDR1 DFQATT, CDR2 SNEGSKA (reference sequence). The CDR3 nucleotides read TGCAGTGCTAGAGGGGCTGGCTACACCTTC. It yields the protein CSARGAGYTF.

The chain is built from TRBV9 and TRBJ1-2; D might be TRBD1 (5 bases). The CDR3 is 13 amino acids. CDR1 SGDLS and CDR2 YYNGEE come from the germline V gene. Trimming shortened V by 5 bases and J by 2 bases, and 10 bases separated the two germline ends. As DNA, the CDR3 is TGTGCCAGCAGGGGAACAGGCAACTATGGCTACACCTTC. The encoded protein is CASRGTGNYGYTF.

In this sample, this clone turned up a few times. The chain couples TRBV2 to TRBJ1-1; no definite D call. The V gene lost 5 bases and the J gene lost 1 base, with 8 bases spanning the gap. This CDR3 spans 13 amino acids. The germline gives CDR1 SNHLY, CDR2 FYNNEI. The CDR3 loop reads CASSYDKNTEAFF. The CDR3 nucleotides read TGTGCCAGCAGTTACGACAAGAACACTGAAGCTTTCTTT. Full variable domain (rest looked up from reference TRBV2 and TRBJ1-1): EPEVTQTPSHQVTQMGQEVILRCVPISNHLYFYWYRQILGQKVEFLVSFYNNEISEKSEIFDDQFSVERPDGSNFTLKIRSTKLEDSAMYFCASSYDKNTEAFFGQGTRLTVV.

CDR3 bases: TGTGCCAGCAAGCACACAGGGTCGAACTATGGCTACACCTTC. It yields the protein CASKHTGSNYGYTF. The chain has TRBV27 and TRBJ1-2, with D possibly TRBD1 on 6 matching bases. CDR1 is MNHEY, CDR2 SMNVEV, per germline (reference sequence). Trimming pared 7 bases from V and 2 bases from J, leaving 14 bases between. This CDR3 has 14 amino acids.

The chain has TRBV5-1 and TRBJ2-7; 11 nucleotides match TRBD1. Germline V gives CDR1 SGHRS, CDR2 YFSETQ. The CDR3 length is 14 residues. V lost 4 bases, J lost 9 bases, and 9 bases stayed unmatched. In nucleotides, the CDR3 is TGCGCCAGCAGCGGCGCCGGGACAGGGGGATGGCAGTACTTC. This encodes CASSGAGTGGWQYF. Full variable domain (missing parts from reference TRBV5-1 and TRBJ2-7): KAGVTQTPRYLIKTRGQQVTLSCSPISGHRSVSWYQQTPGQGLQFLFEYFSETQRNKGNFPGRFSGRQFSNSRSEMNVSTLELGDSALYLCASSGAGTGGWQYFGPGTRLTVT.

The rearrangement links TRBV5-1 to TRBJ2-1; D remains ambiguous. The CDR3 sequence is 11 residues long. Germline lookup yields CDR1 SGHRS and CDR2 YFSETQ. Deletions cut 0 bases from V and 8 bases from J, with 3 bases between. The CDR3 region has the DNA TGCGCCAGCAGCTTGGGGCATGAGCAGTTCTTC. It specifies CASSLGHEQFF.

This CDR3 reads CASSFEGANTEAFF. The CDR3 coding sequence is TGTGCCAGCAGCTTTGAGGGAGCGAACACTGAAGCTTTCTTT. This rearrangement joins TRBV7-3 to TRBJ1-1, with unresolved D. This CDR3 comprises 14 residues. Germline V gene lookup returns CDR1 SGHTA and CDR2 FQGTGA. The V end was cut by 3 bases, the J end by 1 base, with 9 bases between.

There are a few counts of this clone. The DNA of the CDR3 is TGTGCCAGCAGCCCGGAGGAGGGGAATTCACCCCTCCACTTT. Translation gives CASSPEEGNSPLHF. V is TRBV9 and J is TRBJ1-6; a possible D gene is TRBD1 (5 bases). CDR1 and CDR2 (germline): SGDLS, YYNGEE. This CDR3 region has 14 residues. V was trimmed by 4 bases and J by 7 bases, leaving 12 bases between them.

This clone turned up a few times. This chain uses TRBV5-1 with TRBJ2-6, with 7 bases that match TRBD1. Germline CDR1 reads SGHRS; CDR2 reads YFSETQ. After removal of 5 bases from V and 2 bases from J, the junction contained 4 bases not matched to a gene. The CDR3 sequence is 15 residues long. The CDR3 DNA reads TGCGCCAGCAGTAATACAGGGGCTGGGGCCAACGTCCTGACTTTC. It is translated as CASSNTGAGANVLTF.

The V gene is TRBV11-3, the J gene TRBJ2-1, with TRBD2 identical over 7 bases. The CDR3 contains 16 residues. CDR1 and CDR2 from the germline V gene are SGHNT and YENEEA. The junction had 7 bases not matched to a gene; V was cut back by 1 base and J by 4 bases. CDR3 nucleotides: TGTGCCAGCAGCTTAGGGGGCGGGGGAGGGTACAATGAGCAGTTCTTC. It yields the protein CASSLGGGGGYNEQFF.

This clone came up a few times. The V gene is TRBV7-9, the J gene TRBJ1-6, with D uncertain. CDR1 and CDR2 (germline): SEHNR, FQNEAQ (reference sequence). The CDR3 loop spans 18 amino acids. The V and J ends lost 1 base and 0 bases respectively, with 13 bases between them. CDR3 in amino acids: CASSLEPSGSSYNSPLHF. CDR3 DNA sequence: TGTGCCAGCAGCTTAGAACCGTCCGGGAGCTCCTATAATTCACCCCTCCACTTT.

In its sample, this clone was seen a few times. The CDR3 bases are TGTGCCAGCAGCGAGAAGCCAGGGGGAAATTCACCCCTCCACTTT. Its protein is CASSEKPGGNSPLHF. The chain joins TRBV9 to TRBJ1-6; 7 bases are a match to TRBD1. CDR3 size: 15 residues. Trimming took 3 bases from V and 7 from J; bases not matched to a gene: 7. Germline V CDR1 and CDR2: SGDLS, YYNGEE.

In its sample, this clone was seen a few times. The chain uses TRBV5-1 and TRBJ1-1, with a weak D call TRBD1 (6 bases). CDR1 and CDR2 from the germline V gene are SGHRS and YFSETQ. Trimming shortened V by 0 bases and J by 2 bases, and 14 bases separated the two germline ends. The CDR3 is 16 amino acids. The CDR3: CASSLGPTGPNTEAFF. In DNA form, the CDR3 reads TGCGCCAGCAGCTTGGGACCAACAGGGCCCAACACTGAAGCTTTCTTT.

The rearrangement joins TRBV2 to TRBJ1-5; no firm D call. Per germline, CDR1 SNHLY and CDR2 FYNNEI. There are 12 residues in the CDR3. Trimming removed 4 bases at V and 11 bases at J, with 12 bases between. The CDR3 loop reads CASSVGSAAQHF. CDR3 DNA: TGTGCCAGCAGTGTCGGGAGCGCGGCCCAGCATTTT.

The chain joins TRBV5-1 to TRBJ2-1; 8 bases are shared with TRBD2. J gave up 2 bases and V 0 bases, and 10 bases lay outside the gene matches. This CDR3 is 18 amino acids long. Germline CDR1 SGHRS, CDR2 YFSETQ. CDR3: CASSLAASGPFTYNEQFF. DNA for the CDR3: TGCGCCAGCAGCTTGGCCGCTAGCGGGCCTTTTACCTACAATGAGCAGTTCTTC.

This clone was detected a few times. The chain links TRBV2 to TRBJ2-3; 9 bases map to TRBD2. The germline V gene has CDR1 SNHLY and CDR2 FYNNEI. CDR3 length: 16 residues. V lost 4 bases, J lost 2 bases, and 7 bases stayed unmatched. CDR3: CASSALTSGYTDTQYF. In DNA, the CDR3 is TGTGCCAGCAGTGCCCTGACTAGCGGTTACACAGATACGCAGTATTTT.

The V gene is TRBV25-1, the J gene TRBJ2-1; 8 bases align to TRBD1. From germline, CDR1 is MGHDK and CDR2 SYGVNS. V was clipped by 8 bases and J by 1 base; unmatched bases: 4. The CDR3 runs to 14 residues. The CDR3 DNA reads TGTGCCAGCCAGGGGGCGTCTTCCTACAATGAGCAGTTCTTC. Protein sequence: CASQGASSYNEQFF.

In its sample, this clone was seen a few times. The rearrangement uses TRBV27 and TRBJ2-2; D gene uncertain. This CDR3 has 12 residues. V lost 5 bases to trimming and J lost 6 bases, with 7 bases between them. Germline V gene data show CDR1 as MNHEY and CDR2 as SMNVEV (reference sequence). CDR3 in DNA: TGTGCCAGCAGTCCCTTTGCCGGGGAGCTGTTTTTT. It specifies CASSPFAGELFF.

V and J are TRBV5-1 and TRBJ2-1; no definite D call. The V end lost 7 bases, the J end lost 5 bases, and 7 bases lay between the germline ends. CDR3 length equals 11 residues. Germline V gene data show CDR1 as SGHRS and CDR2 as YFSETQ. The CDR3 region is CASFVNNEQFF. The CDR3 bases are TGCGCCAGCTTCGTTAACAATGAGCAGTTCTTC.

This clone was found a few times. The V call is TRBV7-3, the J call TRBJ2-3, with TRBD1 matching 11 bases. The CDR3 sequence is 15 residues long. The J segment lost 4 bases and the V segment lost 4 bases, leaving 4 bases of the junction unmatched. Germline V gene lookup returns CDR1 SGHTA and CDR2 FQGTGA. The chain's CDR3 is CASSSGQGEADTQYF. The CDR3 region has the DNA TGTGCCAGCAGCTCGGGACAGGGGGAAGCAGATACGCAGTATTTT.

This clone was seen only a few times. V usage is TRBV4-3 and J usage is TRBJ2-3, with 8 bases that match TRBD2. V lost 5 bases to trimming and J lost 1 base; unmatched junction nucleotides: 5. The CDR3 loop spans 15 amino acids. Germline CDR1 LGHNA, CDR2 YSLEER. CDR3 sequence: CASSESGGGTDTQYF. In nucleotides, the CDR3 is TGCGCCAGCAGCGAAAGCGGGGGAGGCACAGATACGCAGTATTTT.

The rearrangement uses TRBV27 and TRBJ1-1; tentative D call: TRBD1 (5 bases). Trimming removed 2 bases at V and 3 bases at J, with 10 bases between. The CDR3 extends over 14 amino acids. CDR1 and CDR2 (germline): MNHEY, SMNVEV (reference sequence). The DNA of the CDR3 is TGTGCCAGCAGTTTAAGCAGGGTAGACACTGAAGCTTTCTTT. Its translation is CASSLSRVDTEAFF.

This clone came up a few times. The chain has TRBV5-8 and TRBJ1-5, with 9 bases identical to TRBD1. With 4 bases clipped from V and 6 bases from J, the junction kept 5 bases outside the gene matches. CDR3 size: 14 residues. Germline V gene sequence: CDR1 SGHTS, CDR2 YDEGEE. The CDR3 coding sequence is TGTGCCAGCAGCGCGGGGACAGGGAGTCAGCCCCAGCATTTT. Translation: CASSAGTGSQPQHF.

This chain joins TRBV19 and TRBJ2-3, with 8 bases lining up with TRBD1. Trimming removed 3 bases from V and 1 base from J; junction bases left unmatched: 3. This CDR3 has 15 residues. Germline V CDR1 and CDR2: LNHDA, SQIVND (reference sequence). CDR3 sequence: CASSILTGGTDTQYF. CDR3 bases: TGTGCCAGTAGTATCCTGACAGGGGGCACAGATACGCAGTATTTT.

V and J are TRBV5-4 and TRBJ2-2; the match to TRBD2 covers 10 bases. V lost 5 bases, J lost 7 bases, and 11 bases stayed unmatched. This CDR3 is 16 amino acids long. The germline V gene has CDR1 SGHNT and CDR2 YYREEE (reference sequence). The CDR3 nucleotides are TGTGCCAGCAGATCCGCTAGCGGGGGATTTGGCGGGGAGCTGTTTTTT. Protein: CASRSASGGFGGELFF.

The J gene is TRBJ2-2, the V gene TRBV27, with no clear D. This CDR3 spans 14 amino acids. Looked up from germline, CDR1 is MNHEY and CDR2 is SMNVEV (reference sequence). V lost 4 bases and J lost 1, with 7 bases in between. This chain's CDR3 is CASSWSGNTGELFF. The CDR3, as DNA: TGTGCCAGCAGTTGGTCAGGGAACACCGGGGAGCTGTTTTTT.

This clone has just a few counts. This chain connects TRBV29-1 to TRBJ2-3; D may be TRBD1 (6 bases). Trimming pared 3 bases from V and 0 bases from J, leaving 10 bases between. The germline gives CDR1 SQVTM, CDR2 ANQGSEA. The CDR3 runs 14 residues. CDR3 region: CSVDSGASTDTQYF. Written as DNA, the CDR3 is TGCAGCGTTGACTCAGGGGCGAGCACAGATACGCAGTATTTT.

This clone was seen only a few times. The chain employs TRBV19 and TRBJ2-2, with 14 nucleotides matching TRBD2. This CDR3 comprises 16 residues. CDR1 is LNHDA, CDR2 SQIVND, per germline (reference sequence). The junction had 5 bases not matched to a gene; V was cut back by 9 bases and J by 2 bases. In nucleotides, the CDR3 is TGTGCCAGCCGACTAGCGGGGGGGCCCAACACCGGGGAGCTGTTTTTT. Translating it yields CASRLAGGPNTGELFF.

This clone was seen more than once but under ten times. J is TRBJ1-6 and V is TRBV11-2; 8 positions agree with TRBD1. With V trimmed by 1 base and J by 7 bases, 9 bases remained unmatched. The CDR3 has 17 residues. CDR1 is SGHAT and CDR2 is FQNNGV in the germline V gene. The CDR3 loop is CASSLGNRGALNSPLHF. The CDR3 nucleotides read TGTGCCAGCAGCTTAGGCAACAGGGGGGCCCTCAATTCACCCCTCCACTTT. Filled out from reference TRBV11-2 and TRBJ1-6, the complete variable domain reads EAGVAQSPRYKIIEKRQSVAFWCNPISGHATLYWYQQILGQGPKLLIQFQNNGVVDDSQLPKDRFSAERLKGVDSTLKIQPAKLEDSAVYLCASSLGNRGALNSPLHFGNGTRLTVT.

J is TRBJ2-3 and V is TRBV6-1; possible D gene TRBD2, 5 bases. This CDR3 has 15 amino acids. The V gene lost 2 bases and the J gene lost 5 bases, with 14 bases spanning the gap. Germline assignment: CDR1 MNHNS and CDR2 SASEGT. The CDR3 DNA reads TGTGCCAGCAGTGAAAGGAGGCAACCCAGAGATACGCAGTATTTT. The encoded protein is CASSERRQPRDTQYF.

The V and J genes are TRBV6-6 and TRBJ1-2; 7 bases line up with TRBD1. V was pared by 6 bases and J by 7 bases, with 8 bases of the junction left unmatched. The germline gives CDR1 MNHNY, CDR2 SVGAGI (reference sequence). The CDR3 has 13 residues. CDR3: CASSSGTEGGYTF. The CDR3 nucleotides are TGTGCCAGCAGCTCCGGGACAGAGGGTGGCTACACCTTC.